This is a list of T cell receptor beta chains from one sample in a study of response to subunit inactivated influenza vaccine. TCRdb reprocessed the RT-PCR reads with MiXCR, giving one entry per CDR3 protein. This sample has almost 250,000 distinct CDR3 sequences, with more than 10% found just once. Sequencing was performed on non-naive T cells sorted from PBMCs, taken approximately 15 days before vaccination. The receptors were gathered from a man aged 45-60 years who received an inactivated influenza vaccine. The CDR3 runs from the conserved cysteine through the conserved F or W. The order of the fields is clone size, D gene, J gene, V gene, CDR3 protein, CDR3 DNA. A D gene is named only where the DNA matches it firmly. Clone size is given for some rows only: seen once, a few or many times, or a class if the clone is expanded.

few TRBD2 TRBJ2-3 TRBV29-1 CSVEWASGRATADTQYF TGCAGCGTTGAATGGGCTAGCGGGAGGGCCACCGCAGATACGCAGTATTTT
few - TRBJ2-7 TRBV20-1 CSASNLDGISFEQYF TGCAGTGCTAGCAACTTAGATGGTATTTCCTTCGAGCAGTACTTC
- TRBD1 TRBJ2-5 TRBV5-1 CASSLGSGGGETQYF TGCGCCAGCAGCTTGGGTTCAGGGGGCGGAGAGACCCAGTACTTC
many - TRBJ2-4 TRBV5-1 CASSLRTDGLGIQYF TGCGCCAGCAGCTTGCGGACAGATGGGCTGGGCATTCAGTACTTC
- - TRBJ1-2 TRBV7-2 CASSPEPVSVVGYTF TGTGCCAGCAGTCCCGAGCCGGTTTCGGTAGTAGGCTACACCTTC
few TRBD1 TRBJ2-4 TRBV5-1 CASSLGDSIAKNIQYF TGCGCCAGCAGCTTGGGGGACAGTATAGCCAAAAACATTCAGTACTTC
- - TRBJ1-1 TRBV2 CASTSGEGTEAFF TGTGCCAGCACGAGCGGGGAGGGTACTGAAGCTTTCTTT
many - TRBJ2-1 TRBV12-3/TRBV12-4 CASSLPPNNEQFF TGTGCCAGCAGCCTCCCGCCTAACAATGAGCAGTTCTTC
- TRBD2 TRBJ2-1 TRBV2 CASSGGTSGNEQFF TGTGCCAGCAGTGGTGGGACTAGCGGCAATGAGCAGTTCTTC
few TRBD2 TRBJ2-1 TRBV20-1 CSALRGAGGLSSYNEQFF TGCAGTGCTCTCCGGGGGGCGGGGGGTTTAAGCTCCTACAATGAGCAGTTCTTC